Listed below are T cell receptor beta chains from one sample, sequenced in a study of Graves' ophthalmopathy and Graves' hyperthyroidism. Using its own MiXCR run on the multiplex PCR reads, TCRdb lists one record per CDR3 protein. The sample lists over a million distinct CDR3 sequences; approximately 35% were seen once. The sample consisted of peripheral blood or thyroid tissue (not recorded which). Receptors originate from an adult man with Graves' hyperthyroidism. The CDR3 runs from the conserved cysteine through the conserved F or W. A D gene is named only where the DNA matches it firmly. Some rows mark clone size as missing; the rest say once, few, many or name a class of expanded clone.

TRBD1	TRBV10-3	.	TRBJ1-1	CASSSEGQGLNTEAFF	TGTGCCAGCAGTTCAGAAGGACAGGGATTGAACACTGAAGCTTTCTTT
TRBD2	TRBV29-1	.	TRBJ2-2	CSVHSGRAPSGELFF	TGCAGCGTCCATAGCGGGAGGGCCCCATCGGGGGAGCTGTTTTTT
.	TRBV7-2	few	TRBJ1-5	CAWSAIPVGPQHF	TGTGCCTGGAGTGCAATCCCCGTGGGGCCCCAGCATTTT
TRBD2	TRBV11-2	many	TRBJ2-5	CASSQEVAGQETQYF	TGTGCCAGCAGCCAAGAGGTAGCGGGACAAGAGACCCAGTACTTC
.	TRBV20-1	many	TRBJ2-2	CSARVRGAGELFF	TGCAGTGCTAGGGTGAGGGGCGCAGGGGAGCTGTTTTTT
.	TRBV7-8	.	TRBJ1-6	CASSLAGTRSSPLHF	TGTGCCAGCAGCCTAGCGGGGACTCGATCTTCACCCCTCCACTTT
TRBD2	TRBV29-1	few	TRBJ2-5	CSAGIAGGETQYF	TGCAGCGCCGGGATAGCGGGCGGAGAGACCCAGTACTTC
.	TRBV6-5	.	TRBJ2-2	CATASPDRSTGELFF	TGTGCCACCGCGAGCCCCGACAGGTCGACCGGGGAGCTGTTTTTT
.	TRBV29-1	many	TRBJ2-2	CSVVFGGGELFF	TGCAGCGTTGTGTTTGGGGGCGGGGAGCTGTTTTTT
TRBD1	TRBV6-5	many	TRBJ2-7	CASSPTRGTYEQYF	TGTGCCAGCAGTCCTACCAGGGGGACGTACGAGCAGTACTTC
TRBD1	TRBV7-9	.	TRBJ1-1	CASTITGGLSNTEAFF	TGTGCCAGCACCATCACAGGGGGCCTATCGAACACTGAAGCTTTCTTT
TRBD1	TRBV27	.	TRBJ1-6	CASRRDRTNNSPLHF	TGTGCCAGCAGGCGGGACAGAACTAATAATTCACCCCTCCACTTT
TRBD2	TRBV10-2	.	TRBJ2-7	CASRILADKTYEQYF	TGCGCCAGCAGAATACTAGCGGATAAAACCTACGAGCAGTACTTC
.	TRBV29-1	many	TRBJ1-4	CSVLLSPNEKLFF	TGCAGCGTTCTCTTATCCCCCAATGAAAAACTGTTTTTT
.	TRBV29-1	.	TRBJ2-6	CSLTDSGANVLTF	TGCAGCTTGACAGACTCTGGGGCCAACGTCCTGACTTTC